The 24 T cell receptor beta chains below all came from one sample that was sequenced in a study of T cell responses to AZD1222 COVID-19 vaccine (dated by TCRdb to about 2021). The intended sense of this specimen's time point label: baseline before first vaccination. Libraries were built with the immunoSEQ multiplex PCR assay. TCRdb obtained this table from immuneACCESS and retained in-frame rearrangements with V and J assigned. These tables miss some clones; where compared with another copy, unresolved V genes account for less than half of the shortfall, and the remainder is unexplained. A total of about 130,000 clones appear in this sample, 80% to 90% of them only once. Around 6% of the sample is in the top ten clones. The sequenced sample was peripheral blood, obtained on day 0 of AZD1222 vaccination. Receptors were obtained from an adult in good health.

The gene calls are TRBV18 and TRBJ2-3, with 10 bases fitting TRBD2. The CDR3 loop spans 15 amino acids. Per the germline V gene, CDR1 is KGHSH and CDR2 is LQKENI. Trimming took 6 bases from V and 0 from J; bases not matched to a gene: 3. The CDR3 DNA sequence: TGTGCCAGCTCCCTAGCGGGGGATAGCACAGATACGCAGTATTTT. It specifies CASSLAGDSTDTQYF.

The rearrangement uses TRBV7-8 and TRBJ1-2; 7 positions match TRBD1. The CDR3 extends over 14 amino acids. Germline trimming cut 3 bases from V and 5 bases from J; bases unmatched to any gene: 6. From germline, CDR1 is SGHVS and CDR2 FQNEAQ. The CDR3 sequence: CASSFRDSSYGYTF. In nucleotides, the CDR3 is TGTGCCAGCAGCTTCCGGGACAGCTCTTATGGCTACACCTTC. The full variable domain, completed using reference TRBV7-8 and TRBJ1-2, is GAGVSQSPRYKVAKRGQDVALRCDPISGHVSLFWYQQALGQGPEFLTYFQNEAQLDKSGLPSDRFFAERPEGSVSTLKIQRTQQEDSAVYLCASSFRDSSYGYTFGSGTRLTVV.

Details on this clone: Distinct nucleotide sequences in the sample also encode this CDR3. The chain uses TRBV10-3 and TRBJ1-4, with a possible D match to TRBD1 (6 bases). The CDR3 has 15 residues. Germline values: CDR1 ENHRY, CDR2 SYGVKD. V was clipped by 0 bases and J by 3 bases, with 8 bases between them. The CDR3 DNA follows: TGTGCCATCAGTGAGTCAAGGGGGTCTAATGAAAAACTGTTTTTT. Protein: CAISESRGSNEKLFF.

J is TRBJ1-1 and V is TRBV7-2; the D gene is possibly TRBD1 (6 bases). Looked up from germline, CDR1 is SGHTA and CDR2 is FQGNSA. V lost 6 bases, J lost 6 bases, and 14 bases lay in between. The CDR3 has 13 residues. CDR3 protein: CASSLQGAAEAFF. The CDR3 DNA reads TGTGCCAGCAGTCTACAGGGAGCCGCTGAAGCTTTCTTT.

The gene calls are TRBV19 and TRBJ1-1; D unresolved. The germline V and J ends were trimmed by 1 base and 0 bases, with 9 bases remaining between them. The CDR3 spans 15 residues. Germline V lookup: CDR1 LNHDA, CDR2 SQIVND (reference sequence). CDR3: CASSIVGSMNTEAFF. DNA of the CDR3: TGTGCCAGTAGTATAGTGGGCAGCATGAACACTGAAGCTTTCTTT.

The chain carries TRBV14 and TRBJ2-7; D ambiguous. The germline V gene encodes CDR1 SGHDN and CDR2 FVKESK. V shed 0 bases and J shed 0 bases, with 6 bases lying between them. The CDR3 contains 14 residues. The CDR3 coding sequence is TGTGCCAGCAGCCAAGAAATCCTCTCCTACGAGCAGTACTTC. Protein product: CASSQEILSYEQYF.

This sequence joins TRBV6-5 and TRBJ1-3; 9 nucleotides agree with TRBD1. This CDR3 comprises 15 residues. Germline CDR1 MNHEY, CDR2 SVGAGI. V lost 5 bases, J lost 2 bases, and 4 bases stayed unmatched. DNA of the CDR3: TGTGCCAGCAGTACTCGGGACAGGGCTGGAAACACCATATATTTT. It specifies CASSTRDRAGNTIYF.

This clone was counted a few times. V gene TRBV13 combines with J gene TRBJ2-1, with 7 bases matching TRBD2. Germline CDR1 PRHDT, CDR2 FYEKMQ (reference sequence). J lost 7 bases, V lost 2 bases, and 8 bases had no gene match. This CDR3 is 15 amino acids long. Here the CDR3 reads CASSLIGREGNEQFF. Written as DNA, the CDR3 is TGTGCCAGCAGCTTAATAGGCAGGGAGGGGAATGAGCAGTTCTTC. Drawing the rest from reference TRBV13 and TRBJ2-1, the complete variable domain is AAGVIQSPRHLIKEKRETATLKCYPIPRHDTVYWYQQGPGQDPQFLISFYEKMQSDKGSIPDRFSAQQFSDYHSELNMSSLELGDSALYFCASSLIGREGNEQFFGPGTRLTVL.

The V gene is TRBV19, the J gene TRBJ2-5, with TRBD1 identical over 7 bases. Trimming removed 6 bases from V and 2 bases from J; junction bases left unmatched: 6. Germline CDR1 LNHDA, CDR2 SQIVND (reference sequence). CDR3 length: 14 residues. CDR3: CASRRTGAQETQYF. The CDR3 nucleotides read TGTGCCAGTAGAAGAACAGGGGCACAAGAGACCCAGTACTTC.

V is TRBV5-1 and J is TRBJ1-6; possibly TRBD1 for D (6 bases). Between the trimmed V and J ends, which lost 0 bases and 9 bases, there was a span of 13 bases. The CDR3 is 15 amino acids. In germline, CDR1 is SGHRS, CDR2 YFSETQ. The CDR3 DNA reads TGCGCCAGCAGCTTGGAGTCCAGGGGAGCTTCACCCCTCCACTTT. Residues: CASSLESRGASPLHF.

There are a few counts of this clone. The rearrangement links TRBV28 to TRBJ1-3, with D perhaps matching TRBD1 (6 bases). The germline V gene has CDR1 MDHEN and CDR2 SYDVKM. Deletions cut 2 bases from V and 4 bases from J, with 9 bases between. This CDR3 is built from 14 residues. CDR3 nucleotide sequence: TGTGCCAGCAGTTTAGGACAGCCCGGAAACACCATATATTTT. Translating gives CASSLGQPGNTIYF.

The chain has TRBV27 and TRBJ1-5, with D possibly TRBD1 on 6 matching bases. Germline CDR1 reads MNHEY; CDR2 reads SMNVEV (reference sequence). The CDR3 spans 15 residues. Trimming took off 3 bases at V and 2 bases at J, with 11 bases between the two ends. The CDR3 nucleotides are TGTGCCAGCAGTTTTCGGGCAGGGGGCAATCAGCCCCAGCATTTT. Amino acids: CASSFRAGGNQPQHF.

Here the CDR3 DNA reads TGCGCCAGCAGCCAAGATATAGGGGCGCGTGGGGTCGGGGAGCTGTTTTTT. It translates to CASSQDIGARGVGELFF. The chain is built from TRBV4-1 and TRBJ2-2, with D perhaps matching TRBD1 (5 bases). Germline V gene lookup returns CDR1 MGHRA and CDR2 YSYEKL. The CDR3 sequence is 17 residues long. V lost 0 bases and J lost 7, with 18 bases in between.

This chain connects TRBV3-1 (or the pseudogene TRBV3-2) to TRBJ1-2; no reliable D call. V was shortened by 4 bases and J by 4 bases, with 16 bases between the two germline ends. This CDR3 contains 15 residues. CDR1 is LGHDT, CDR2 YNNKEL, per germline (reference sequence). CDR3 DNA sequence: TGTGCCAGCAGCCTCCAGTTTACGTCGGCCTATGGCTACACCTTC. As protein: CASSLQFTSAYGYTF.

The chain couples TRBV11-2 to TRBJ2-5, with 8 bases lining up with TRBD1. Trimming took 6 bases from V and 7 from J; bases not matched to a gene: 10. CDR1 is SGHAT, CDR2 FQNNGV, per germline. The CDR3 contains 14 residues. CDR3 nucleotide sequence: TGTGCCAGCAGATCGACAGGGGCGAGGGGGACCCAGTACTTC. Protein: CASRSTGARGTQYF.

The V and J genes are TRBV19 and TRBJ1-4; D unresolved. V lost 6 bases and J lost 8, with 19 bases in between. Germline CDR1 reads LNHDA; CDR2 reads SQIVND (reference sequence). The CDR3 is 15 amino acids. The CDR3 protein is CASRTLGTIREKLFF. DNA for the CDR3: TGTGCCAGTAGAACCCTAGGCACAATTAGGGAAAAACTGTTTTTT. Combining the CDR3 with reference TRBV19 and TRBJ1-4 gives the whole variable domain DGGITQSPKYLFRKEGQNVTLSCEQNLNHDAMYWYRQDPGQGLRLIYYSQIVNDFQKGDIAEGYSVSREKKESFPLTVTSAQKNPTAFYLCASRTLGTIREKLFFGSGTQLSVL.

The gene calls are TRBV24-1 and TRBJ1-5; unclear D gene. V was trimmed by 3 bases and J by 1 base, leaving 9 bases between them. The germline gives CDR1 KGHDR, CDR2 SFDVKD. The CDR3 loop spans 15 amino acids. The CDR3 protein is CATSDGPSSNQPQHF. Written as DNA, the CDR3 is TGTGCCACCAGTGATGGACCGTCGAGCAATCAGCCCCAGCATTTT.

CDR3 loop: CASSQDLGQPQHF. CDR3 nucleotide sequence: TGTGCCAGCAGCCAAGATCTTGGACAGCCCCAGCATTTT. The chain uses TRBV3-1 (or the pseudogene TRBV3-2) and TRBJ1-5; no reliable D call. Germline assignment: CDR1 LGHDT and CDR2 YNNKEL (reference sequence). CDR3 length equals 13 residues. V lost 0 bases and J 7 bases, leaving 7 bases between the germline ends.

CDR3 in DNA: TGTGCCAGCAGCTTCAGGGCGAGCGGGGAGCTGTTTTTT. Its translation is CASSFRASGELFF. The rearrangement uses TRBV11-2 and TRBJ2-2; D is possibly TRBD1 (5 bases). The CDR3 extends over 13 amino acids. Germline CDR1 is SGHAT and CDR2 is FQNNGV. The V and J ends lost 3 bases and 7 bases respectively, with 9 bases between them.

The chain combines TRBV18 with TRBJ1-5, with 10 bases that match TRBD1. The CDR3 has 14 residues. The ends lost 3 bases at V and 6 bases at J; junction bases unmatched: 2. Per germline, CDR1 KGHSH and CDR2 LQKENI. The CDR3 loop reads CASSPGDRGQPQHF. In DNA, the CDR3 is TGTGCCAGCTCACCGGGGGACAGGGGTCAGCCCCAGCATTTT.

The V gene is TRBV10-2, the J gene TRBJ2-1, with 8 bases aligning to TRBD2. Germline CDR1 WSHSY, CDR2 SAAADI. Losses at the gene ends were 1 base for V and 0 bases for J; bases not matched to a gene: 8. The CDR3 sequence is 18 residues long. The CDR3 region is CASSEFQRGRSSYNEQFF. CDR3 in DNA: TGCGCCAGCAGTGAGTTCCAGCGGGGGAGAAGCTCCTACAATGAGCAGTTCTTC.

The genes are TRBV4-3 and TRBJ2-2, with D possibly TRBD1 on 6 matching bases. Deletions cut 4 bases from V and 6 bases from J, with 15 bases between. The CDR3 is made up of 15 amino acids. Per the germline V gene, CDR1 is LGHNA and CDR2 is YSLEER. CDR3 in amino acids: CASSRRQESPGELFF. The CDR3 DNA follows: TGCGCCAGCAGCCGCCGACAGGAGTCCCCCGGGGAGCTGTTTTTT.

This clone appeared once. This rearrangement joins TRBV27 to TRBJ1-4; D is possibly TRBD1 (6 bases). V was shortened by 5 bases and J by 5 bases, with 15 bases between the two germline ends. This CDR3 spans 15 amino acids. Germline values: CDR1 MNHEY, CDR2 SMNVEV (reference sequence). In DNA form, the CDR3 reads TGTGCCAGCAGTGCCAACAGGGCCCCCAATGAAAAACTGTTTTTT. Protein: CASSANRAPNEKLFF.

The chain employs TRBV19 and TRBJ1-6; the match to TRBD1 covers 8 bases. The CDR3 runs 12 residues. J was trimmed by 14 bases and V by 4 bases; bases with no gene match: 4. Germline assignment: CDR1 LNHDA and CDR2 SQIVND (reference sequence). Here the CDR3 reads CASSTRQGSLHF. CDR3 sequence (DNA): TGTGCCAGTAGTACCAGACAGGGGTCCCTCCACTTT.